The sequence of this T cell receptor (beta chain) was determined in a study of PD-1 blockade in classical Hodgkin lymphoma. Here immunoSEQ multiplex PCR was the method, and the copy in TCRdb shows in-frame clones only, minus some. Counted here are about 24,000 clones, 91% occurring once; the ten biggest clones make up more than 0.45%. As to time point: newly diagnosed, previously untreated cHL patient sample. CD4+ T cells were purified from thawed PBMCs by negative selection. Germline CDR1 MNHEY, CDR2 SVGAGI. This CDR3 contains 14 residues. The germline V and J ends were trimmed by 0 bases and 4 bases, with 9 bases remaining between them.

The sequence came from a human donor with classical Hodgkin lymphoma. The sequencing sample was made of CD4+ T cells from blood. The chain recombines TRBV6-5 with TRBJ1-1; D gene uncertain. The CDR3 DNA reads as TGTGCCAGCAGTTACTCGTTGCGCGTCACTGAAGCTTTCTTT. Translated, it gives CASSYSLRVTEAFF.